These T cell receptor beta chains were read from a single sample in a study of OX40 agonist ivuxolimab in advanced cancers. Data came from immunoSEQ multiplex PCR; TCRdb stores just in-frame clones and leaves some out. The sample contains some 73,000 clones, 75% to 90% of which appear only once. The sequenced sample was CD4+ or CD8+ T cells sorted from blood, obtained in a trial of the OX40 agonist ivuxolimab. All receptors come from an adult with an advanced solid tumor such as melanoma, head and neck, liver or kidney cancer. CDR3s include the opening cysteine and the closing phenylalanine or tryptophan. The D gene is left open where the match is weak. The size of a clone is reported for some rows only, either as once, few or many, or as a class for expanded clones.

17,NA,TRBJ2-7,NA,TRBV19,TGTGCCAGTAGTATCTCCGCCCAACTAGTCCTCCCCGGGGAGCAGTACTTC,CASSISAQLVLPGEQYF
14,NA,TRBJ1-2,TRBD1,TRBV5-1,TGCGCCAGCAGCTCAGTTTCGGGACAGGGGGCCGGCACCTTC,CASSSVSGQGAGTF
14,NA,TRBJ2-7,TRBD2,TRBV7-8,TGTGCCAGCAGCCTAGGACTAGCGGGCTACGAGCAGTACTTC,CASSLGLAGYEQYF
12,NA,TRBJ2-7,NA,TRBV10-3,TGTGCCATCAGTGAGTGGGGATACGAGCAGTACTTC,CAISEWGYEQYF
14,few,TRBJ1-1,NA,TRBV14,TGTGCCAGCAGCCAGCGGACCATGAACACTGAAGCTTTCTTT,CASSQRTMNTEAFF
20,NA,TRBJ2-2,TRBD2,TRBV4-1,TGCGCCAGCAGCCAAGTTCTGGGGGACGGACTAGCGGGATATACCGGGGAGCTGTTTTTT,CASSQVLGDGLAGYTGELFF
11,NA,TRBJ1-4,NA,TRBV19,TGTGCCAGTAAAAAGTATGAAAAACTGTTTTTT,CASKKYEKLFF
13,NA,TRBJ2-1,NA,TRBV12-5,TGTGCTAGTGGTTTGAGAGCTACCAATGAGCAGTTCTTC,CASGLRATNEQFF
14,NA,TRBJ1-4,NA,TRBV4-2,TGTGCCAGCACCCAAGAGTGGGTTAATGAAAAACTGTTTTTT,CASTQEWVNEKLFF
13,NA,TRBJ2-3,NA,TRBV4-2,TGTGCCAGCAGCCAAGAGCCCTCAGATACGCAGTATTTT,CASSQEPSDTQYF
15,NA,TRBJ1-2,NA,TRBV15,TGTGCCACCAGCAGAAATGTGGGACCGACGTATGGCTACACCTTC,CATSRNVGPTYGYTF
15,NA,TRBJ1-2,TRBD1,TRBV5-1,TGCGCCAGCAGCTCGCCGGGACAGGGGGCAAGTGGCTACACCTTC,CASSSPGQGASGYTF